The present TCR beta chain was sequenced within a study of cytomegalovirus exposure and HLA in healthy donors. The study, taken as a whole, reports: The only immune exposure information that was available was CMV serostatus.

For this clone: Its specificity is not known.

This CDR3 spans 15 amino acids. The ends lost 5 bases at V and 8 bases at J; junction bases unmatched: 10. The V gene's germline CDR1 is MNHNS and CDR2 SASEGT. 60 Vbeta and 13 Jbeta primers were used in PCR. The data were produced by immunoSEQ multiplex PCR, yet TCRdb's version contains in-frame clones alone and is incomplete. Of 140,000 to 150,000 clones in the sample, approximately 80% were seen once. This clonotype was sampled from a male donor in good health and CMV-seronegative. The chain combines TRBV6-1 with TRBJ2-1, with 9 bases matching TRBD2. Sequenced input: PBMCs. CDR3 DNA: TGTGCCAGCAGTTTAATAGCGGGAGTGGCGGATGAGCAGTTCTTC. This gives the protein CASSLIAGVADEQFF.